The sequence of this TCR beta chain was determined in a study of CDR3 diversity in severe acne. TCRdb passed the PCR reads through MiXCR, listing each CDR3 protein once. The sample holds more than 70,000 distinct CDR3 sequences, approximately 49% seen once. This clonotype has just a few counts. V lost 2 bases and J 7 bases, leaving 10 bases between the germline ends. The germline gives CDR1 SGHNT, CDR2 YYREEE (reference sequence). The CDR3 is made up of 13 amino acids. The chain combines TRBV5-4 with TRBJ1-5, with D perhaps TRBD1 (5 bases). The sequencing input was blood. The origin of this receptor is a male donor with severe acne vulgaris. CDR3: CASSFNQGQPQHF. CDR3 sequence (DNA): TGTGCCAGCAGCTTTAATCAGGGCCAGCCCCAGCATTTT. Complete variable domain (other parts from reference TRBV5-4 and TRBJ1-5): ETGVTQSPTHLIKTRGQQVTLRCSSQSGHNTVSWYQQALGQGPQFIFQYYREEENGRGNFPPRFSGLQFPNYSSELNVNALELDDSALYLCASSFNQGQPQHFGDGTRLSIL.